Reported below is one T cell receptor (beta chain). Its antigen is still unknown. This specimen belongs to a study of CD8+CD57+ T cells in acquired aplastic anemia. TCR beta VDJ combinations and CDR3 sequences were profiled from genomic DNA. Via MiXCR, TCRdb re-called the reads, giving one row per CDR3 protein. The sample holds 150,000 to 200,000 distinct CDR3 sequences, 64% seen once. This CDR3 has 14 residues. Trimming stripped 1 base from V and 13 bases from J, with 19 bases between. Germline assignment: CDR1 SGHTA and CDR2 FQGNSA. Study outcomes and limitations: Patients shared 25 to 35 CD8+ CDR3 sequences with controls.

The receptor comes from a human donor with severe aplastic anemia or a healthy control (not recorded which). The sample comprised sorted CD4+, CD8+, or CD8+CD57+ T cells (not recorded which) from PBMCs. V is TRBV7-2 and J is TRBJ1-2; D unresolved. Written as DNA, the CDR3 is TGTGCCAGCAGCTTAGTTCCGTCAGTAATGAGGGCCACCTTC. Translated, it gives CASSLVPSVMRATF.